This is a list of T cell receptor beta chains from one sample in a study of blood T cell repertoires in COVID-19. The assay was immunoSEQ multiplex PCR, and TCRdb's table has in-frame clones only and misses some. The sample lists 100,000 or so clones, 65% to 90% occurring once. The sample taken for sequencing was peripheral blood. The receptor source for this set is a man aged 80 or over with acute or convalescent COVID-19. Both conserved end residues are part of each CDR3. D genes are given only for firm matches. Clone size appears in some rows only: once, few, many, or a class for an expanded clone.

j_call | clone_size | d_call | v_call | cdr3_length | cdr3_aa | cdr3_nt
TRBJ1-2 | . | . | TRBV30 | 12 | CAWTQGNYGYTF | TGTGCCTGGACCCAGGGGAACTATGGCTACACCTTC
TRBJ1-5 | . | . | TRBV7-9 | 16 | CASSLEGKGSNQPQHF | TGTGCCAGCAGCTTAGAGGGGAAAGGAAGCAATCAGCCCCAGCATTTT
TRBJ2-5 | once | . | TRBV11-1 | 15 | CASSPKGQPQETQYF | TGTGCCAGCAGCCCCAAAGGACAACCGCAAGAGACCCAGTACTTC
TRBJ1-6 | . | . | TRBV6-6 | 12 | CASSWRNSPLHF | TGTGCCAGCAGTTGGAGGAATTCACCCCTCCACTTT
TRBJ2-7 | . | TRBD2 | TRBV27 | 15 | CASRVRGLGAYEQYF | TGTGCCAGCCGGGTCCGGGGACTAGGGGCCTACGAGCAGTACTTC
TRBJ2-3 | few | TRBD2 | TRBV4-3 | 14 | CASSQLPTSGVQNF | TGCGCCAGCAGCCAACTTCCGACTAGCGGGGTCCAAAATTTT
TRBJ1-3 | once | . | TRBV30 | 13 | CAWSVALGNTIYF | TGTGCCTGGAGTGTAGCACTTGGAAACACCATATATTTT
TRBJ2-6 | . | . | TRBV7-8 | 16 | CASSLLLSSGANVLTF | TGTGCCAGCAGCTTACTTCTTAGCTCTGGGGCCAACGTCCTGACTTTC
TRBJ2-7 | many | . | TRBV19 | 15 | CASSMSGRGEGEQYF | TGTGCCAGTAGTATGAGCGGCAGGGGAGAAGGGGAGCAGTACTTC
TRBJ2-1 | . | . | TRBV20-1 | 11 | CSARQGHEQFF | TGCAGTGCTAGACAGGGTCATGAGCAGTTCTTC
TRBJ1-2 | few | . | TRBV5-6 | 12 | CASSLGVQGHTF | TGTGCCAGCAGCTTGGGGGTACAGGGACACACCTTC
TRBJ1-2 | . | . | TRBV5-1 | 13 | CASSLTGTTGYTF | TGCGCCAGCAGCTTAACCGGGACAACTGGCTACACCTTC
TRBJ2-1 | . | TRBD2 | TRBV7-3 | 15 | CASSLGTSGSGEQFF | TGTGCCAGCAGCTTAGGGACTAGCGGGAGTGGTGAGCAGTTCTTC
TRBJ2-3 | . | . | TRBV2 | 12 | CASSDRADTQYF | TGTGCCAGCAGCGACAGAGCAGATACGCAGTATTTT
TRBJ2-7 | . | . | TRBV18 | 14 | CASSPSLGHYEQYF | TGTGCCAGCTCACCATCTCTAGGACATTACGAGCAGTACTTC
TRBJ1-1 | . | . | TRBV10-3 | 13 | CAISERQYTEAFF | TGTGCCATCAGTGAGCGACAATACACTGAAGCTTTCTTT
TRBJ1-2 | . | . | TRBV2 | 15 | CASNLQGPGNYGYTF | TGTGCCAGCAACCTACAGGGTCCGGGTAACTATGGCTACACCTTC
TRBJ2-2 | . | . | TRBV21-1 | 16 | CASSKLTTGGPGELFF | TGTGCCAGCAGCAAGCTTACGACAGGGGGCCCCGGGGAGCTGTTTTTT
TRBJ2-1 | . | TRBD1 | TRBV5-1 | 15 | CASSLRPGGADEQFF | TGCGCCAGCAGCTTGAGGCCAGGGGGAGCGGATGAGCAGTTCTTC
TRBJ2-3 | . | TRBD2 | TRBV9 | 15 | CASSLGTSGTDTQYF | TGTGCCAGCAGCCTCGGGACTAGCGGAACAGATACGCAGTATTTT
TRBJ2-6 | . | . | TRBV2 | 16 | CASSEGGRSGANVLTF | TGTGCCAGCAGTGAAGGGGGGCGCTCTGGGGCCAACGTCCTGACTTTC
TRBJ1-1 | . | . | TRBV7-6 | 13 | CASSLSEVTDTFF | TGTGCCAGCAGCTTAAGCGAGGTGACAGACACTTTCTTT
TRBJ1-2 | . | TRBD1 | TRBV25-1 | 17 | CASSELSTGDTNYGYTF | TGTGCCAGCAGTGAATTGTCCACAGGGGATACTAACTATGGCTACACCTTC
TRBJ1-4 | . | TRBD1 | TRBV30 | 15 | CAWSTNRGFGEKLFF | TGTGCCTGGAGTACAAACAGGGGCTTCGGCGAAAAACTGTTTTTT